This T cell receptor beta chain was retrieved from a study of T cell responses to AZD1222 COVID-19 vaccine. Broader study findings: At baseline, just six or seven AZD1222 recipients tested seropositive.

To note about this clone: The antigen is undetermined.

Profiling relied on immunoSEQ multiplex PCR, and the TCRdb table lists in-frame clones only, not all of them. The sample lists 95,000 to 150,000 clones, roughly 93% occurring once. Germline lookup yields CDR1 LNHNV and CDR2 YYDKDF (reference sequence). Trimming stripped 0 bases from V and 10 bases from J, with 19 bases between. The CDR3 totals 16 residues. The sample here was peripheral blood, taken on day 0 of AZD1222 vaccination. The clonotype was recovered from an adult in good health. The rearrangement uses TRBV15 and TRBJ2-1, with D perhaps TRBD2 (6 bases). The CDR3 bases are TGTGCCACCAGCAGAGATAAAAGGGGAGGACAAAACGAGCAGTTCTTC. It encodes CATSRDKRGGQNEQFF.